The 18 T cell receptor beta chains below come from one sample, sequenced in a study of T cells in Graves' hyperthyroidism and ophthalmopathy. TCR beta CDR3 regions were amplified from RNA. Primed by the HTBI set, a first-round RT-PCR was run on the TCR CDR3. MiXCR, run by TCRdb on the multiplex PCR reads, gives a single entry per CDR3 protein. The data show roughly 290,000 distinct CDR3 sequences, over 15% seen once. The sequencing sample was made of blood. Source of these receptors: a woman aged 55-70 years with Graves' ophthalmopathy.

This clonotype was seen many times. V usage is TRBV20-1 and J usage is TRBJ2-1, with D tentatively TRBD2 (6 bases). This CDR3 contains 15 residues. Germline assignment: CDR1 DFQATT and CDR2 SNEGSKA (reference sequence). V gave up 1 base and J gave up 7 bases, with 17 bases separating them. The CDR3: CSARVGGLRANEQFF. CDR3 nucleotide sequence: TGCAGTGCTAGAGTGGGAGGACTCAGGGCGAATGAGCAGTTCTTC.

Details on this clonotype: A much larger clone differs from this one at a single base, so this may be a read error. The V call is TRBV7-2, the J call TRBJ1-2; D not certain. The CDR3 length is 13 residues. Germline CDR1 reads SGHTA; CDR2 reads FQGNSA. V lost 5 bases and J 4 bases, leaving 11 bases between the germline ends. CDR3 in DNA: TGTGCCAGCAGCCCCACCCGTGGCTATGGCTACACCTTC. Protein product: CASSPTRGYGYTF.

Ten or more counts support this clonotype. V and J are TRBV5-5 and TRBJ1-5, with 7 bases aligning to TRBD1. The CDR3 is made up of 16 amino acids. V lost 2 bases and J lost 1; bases outside the gene matches: 6. Germline V gene data show CDR1 as SGHKS and CDR2 as YYEKEE (reference sequence). This CDR3 reads CASSFLSGGSNQPQHF. The CDR3 nucleotides read TGTGCCAGCAGCTTCTTGTCAGGGGGGAGCAATCAGCCCCAGCATTTT.

The sample holds many counts of this clonotype. This chain connects TRBV2 to TRBJ1-5; D remains ambiguous. This CDR3 is 14 amino acids long. Germline-derived CDR1 and CDR2 are SNHLY and FYNNEI. V was cut by 1 base and J by 5 bases, with 9 bases left in between. The CDR3 DNA reads TGTGCCAGCAGTGAAGGCCCATATTATCAGCCCCAGCATTTT. It yields the protein CASSEGPYYQPQHF.

In this sample, this clonotype turned up many times. The chain carries TRBV20-1 and TRBJ2-3; 7 bases align to TRBD1. Germline CDR1 DFQATT, CDR2 SNEGSKA (reference sequence). Unmatched junction bases numbered 16, after V lost 6 bases and J lost 7 bases. This CDR3 is 15 amino acids long. CDR3 sequence reads: CSARQGNSWDYTQYF. In DNA form, the CDR3 reads TGCAGTGCCCGACAGGGTAATTCATGGGATTATACGCAGTATTTT.

There are many counts of this clonotype. The DNA of the CDR3 is TGTGCCATCAGTTCGAGTGTCCTTGCAACTAATGAAAAACTGTTTTTT. It is translated as CAISSSVLATNEKLFF. The chain carries TRBV10-3 and TRBJ1-4; D unresolved. The germline CDR1 and CDR2 sequences are ENHRY and SYGVKD. This CDR3 contains 16 residues. The V end lost 5 bases, the J end lost 0 bases, and 13 bases lay between the germline ends.

This clonotype has a count of ten or more. This rearrangement joins TRBV18 to TRBJ1-1, with D perhaps matching TRBD1 (5 bases). V lost 4 bases and J lost 4, with 16 bases in between. There are 15 residues in the CDR3. Per germline, CDR1 KGHSH and CDR2 LQKENI. The CDR3 spells CASSRGVSGGTEAFF. CDR3 in DNA: TGTGCCAGCTCACGGGGGGTCTCCGGAGGCACTGAAGCTTTCTTT. The variable domain in full, with the rest retrieved from reference TRBV18 and TRBJ1-1, is NAGVMQNPRHLVRRRGQEARLRCSPMKGHSHVYWYRQLPEEGLKFMVYLQKENIIDESGMPKERFSAEFPKEGPSILRIQQVVRGDSAAYFCASSRGVSGGTEAFFGQGTRLTVV.

There are many counts of this clonotype. The chain couples TRBV11-2 to TRBJ1-1, with a possible D match to TRBD1 (6 bases). The V end lost 3 bases, the J end lost 8 bases, and 19 bases lay between the germline ends. Germline V gene sequence: CDR1 SGHAT, CDR2 FQNNGV. This CDR3 comprises 15 residues. The CDR3 bases are TGTGCCAGCAGCTTCCTACAGGGCCCTAGCAGCGAAGCTTTCTTT. Amino acid sequence: CASSFLQGPSSEAFF.

The CDR3: CASSQQPTLNTEAFF. The CDR3 DNA reads as TGCGCCAGCAGCCAACAGCCCACTTTGAACACTGAAGCTTTCTTT. The genes are TRBV4-3 and TRBJ1-1; D uncertain. The length of the CDR3 is 15 residues. Germline loops: CDR1 LGHNA, CDR2 YSLEER. The V end was cut by 2 bases, the J end by 0 bases, with 10 bases between.

The table lists this clonotype with a few counts. The V gene is TRBV4-1, the J gene TRBJ1-2, with TRBD1 matching over 9 bases. This CDR3 comprises 18 residues. V shed 0 bases, J shed 8 bases, and the junction held 16 bases outside the gene matches. Germline V lookup: CDR1 MGHRA, CDR2 YSYEKL. CDR3 sequence reads: CASSQDSHRDREAEGYTF. The CDR3 coding sequence is TGCGCCAGCAGCCAAGATAGCCACCGGGACAGGGAGGCGGAAGGCTACACCTTC.

The V gene is TRBV28, the J gene TRBJ1-2; 7 bases map to TRBD1. Germline V gives CDR1 MDHEN, CDR2 SYDVKM. The V and J ends lost 4 bases and 6 bases, in that order; junction bases with no gene match: 14. The CDR3 is 16 residues long. CDR3 in amino acids: CASSSPSKQGQDGYTF. The CDR3 DNA reads as TGTGCCAGCAGTTCTCCGAGCAAACAGGGGCAGGATGGCTACACCTTC.

On this clonotype: A much larger clonotype is one base distant, so this may be a read error. The rearrangement joins TRBV20-1 to TRBJ2-1; possible D gene TRBD2, 5 bases. Germline CDR1 reads DFQATT; CDR2 reads SNEGSKA (reference sequence). CDR3 length: 14 residues. The CDR3 DNA is TGCAGTGCTAGAGGACCGGCAGACTACAATAAGCAGTTCTTC. The encoded protein is CSARGPADYNKQFF.

This clonotype appeared a few times. V gene TRBV20-1 combines with J gene TRBJ2-7; the D gene could be TRBD1 or TRBD2 (5 bases each). V lost 6 bases, J lost 6 bases, and 12 bases lay in between. The CDR3 extends over 11 amino acids. Germline V gives CDR1 DFQATT, CDR2 SNEGSKA (reference sequence). The CDR3 sequence is CSARDHPEQYF. The DNA of the CDR3 is TGCAGTGCCAGGGACCACCCCGAGCAGTACTTC.

The chain combines TRBV7-3 with TRBJ2-2, with 9 bases identical to TRBD2. The CDR3 extends over 17 amino acids. Germline V lookup: CDR1 SGHTA, CDR2 FQGTGA. V shed 3 bases and J 4 bases; nucleotides not matched to a gene: 9. As DNA, the CDR3 is TGTGCCAGCAGCTTTTCCCCGGGACTAGCAACCACCGGGGAGCTGTTTTTT. It codes for CASSFSPGLATTGELFF.

This clonotype has a count of ten or more. The chain links TRBV7-2 to TRBJ1-1; no clear D. CDR1 and CDR2 from the germline V gene are SGHTA and FQGNSA. Trimming cost V 1 base and J 11 bases, with 14 bases left between them. This CDR3 has 13 residues. CDR3 in DNA: TGTGCCAGCAGCTTAGAACGCAGCCGGGCGGCTTTCTTT. It specifies CASSLERSRAAFF.

This clonotype was observed at least ten times. The V and J genes are TRBV7-2 and TRBJ2-3, with 12 bases fitting TRBD2. Germline V lookup: CDR1 SGHTA, CDR2 FQGNSA. This CDR3 has 16 amino acids. V was clipped by 5 bases and J by 4 bases; unmatched bases: 7. The chain's CDR3 is CASSGTSGGISDTQYF. DNA for the CDR3: TGTGCCAGCAGCGGCACTAGCGGGGGGATCTCAGATACGCAGTATTTT. The full variable domain, with the rest looked up from reference TRBV7-2 and TRBJ2-3, is GAGVSQSPSNKVTEKGKDVELRCDPISGHTALYWYRQSLGQGLEFLIYFQGNSAPDKSGLPSDRFSAERTGGSVSTLTIQRTQQEDSAVYLCASSGTSGGISDTQYFGPGTRLTVL.

This chain uses TRBV13 with TRBJ2-5; 15 bases align to TRBD2. Unmatched junction bases numbered 6, after V lost 5 bases and J lost 5 bases. CDR1 and CDR2 (germline): PRHDT, FYEKMQ (reference sequence). The CDR3 covers 16 residues. DNA for the CDR3: TGTGCCAGCAGCCCGGGACTAGCGGGGGGTTGGGAGACCCAGTACTTC. Its protein is CASSPGLAGGWETQYF.

This clonotype was detected ten times or more. The rearrangement links TRBV2 to TRBJ1-1, with TRBD1 matching 7 bases. From germline, CDR1 is SNHLY and CDR2 FYNNEI. The CDR3 covers 13 residues. V lost 5 bases, J lost 5 bases, and 5 bases stayed unmatched. The CDR3 DNA follows: TGTGCCAGCAGTTATACAGGGGAAACTGAAGCTTTCTTT. Translated, it gives CASSYTGETEAFF.